The entry below describes one T cell receptor beta chain. Its antigen is not identified. Clones were sequenced by immunoSEQ multiplex PCR, and TCRdb holds only the in-frame ones, with some missing. Of about 130,000 clones in the sample, 88% are singletons; the top ten hold 7.6%. The trim removed 3 bases at V and 5 bases at J, leaving 6 bases unmatched. The CDR3 extends over 16 amino acids. Germline loops: CDR1 LGHDT, CDR2 YNNKEL (reference sequence). These data come from a study of T cell responses to AZD1222 COVID-19 vaccine. Findings and limits, study-wide: Two doses of AZD1222 preceded a rise in Spike-specific TCR breadth and depth. It was only after the peak T cell response that any repertoires were sampled. In a largely white British group with more females than males, clonal diversity was possibly underestimated.

V is TRBV3-1 (or the pseudogene TRBV3-2) and J is TRBJ2-2; 10 positions match TRBD2. This clonotype was obtained from an adult in good health. Sequences were derived from peripheral blood, sampled on day 0 of AZD1222 vaccination. CDR3 DNA: TGTGCCAGCAGCCACTGGGGACTAGCGTCAACCGGGGAGCTGTTTTTT. Its protein product is CASSHWGLASTGELFF.